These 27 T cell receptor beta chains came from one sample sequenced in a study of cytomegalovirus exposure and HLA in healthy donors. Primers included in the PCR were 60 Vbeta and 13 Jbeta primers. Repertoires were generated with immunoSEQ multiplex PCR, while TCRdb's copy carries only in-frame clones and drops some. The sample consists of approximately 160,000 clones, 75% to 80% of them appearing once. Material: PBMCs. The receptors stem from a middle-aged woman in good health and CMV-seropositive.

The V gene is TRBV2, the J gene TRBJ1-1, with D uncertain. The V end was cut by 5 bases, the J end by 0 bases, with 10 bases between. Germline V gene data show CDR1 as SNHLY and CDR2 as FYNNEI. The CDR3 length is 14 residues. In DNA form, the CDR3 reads TGTGCCAGCAGTTACAGCAATTTGAACACTGAAGCTTTCTTT. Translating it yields CASSYSNLNTEAFF. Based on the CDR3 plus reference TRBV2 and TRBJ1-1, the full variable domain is EPEVTQTPSHQVTQMGQEVILRCVPISNHLYFYWYRQILGQKVEFLVSFYNNEISEKSEIFDDQFSVERPDGSNFTLKIRSTKLEDSAMYFCASSYSNLNTEAFFGQGTRLTVV.

This CDR3 is CASSLGEGKLFF. In DNA, the CDR3 is TGTGCCAGCAGTTTGGGGGAGGGGAAACTGTTTTTT. This chain uses TRBV28 with TRBJ1-4; D is possibly TRBD1 (5 bases). Trimming removed 3 bases from V and 11 bases from J, with 10 bases in between. The CDR3 covers 12 residues. Germline assignment: CDR1 MDHEN and CDR2 SYDVKM.

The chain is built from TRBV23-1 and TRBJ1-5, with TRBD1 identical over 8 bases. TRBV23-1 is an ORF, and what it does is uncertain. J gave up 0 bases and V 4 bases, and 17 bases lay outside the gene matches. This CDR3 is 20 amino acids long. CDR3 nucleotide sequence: TGCGCCAGCAGTCCGGGGGACAGGCTAATAAAACTTTTTAGCAATCAGCCCCAGCATTTT. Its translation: CASSPGDRLIKLFSNQPQHF.

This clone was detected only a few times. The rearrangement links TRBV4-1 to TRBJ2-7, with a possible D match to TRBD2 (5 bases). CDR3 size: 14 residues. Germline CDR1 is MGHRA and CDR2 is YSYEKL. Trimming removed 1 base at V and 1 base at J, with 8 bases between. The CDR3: CASSQAERSYEQYF. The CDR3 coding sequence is TGCGCCAGCAGCCAAGCTGAGCGGTCCTACGAGCAGTACTTC.

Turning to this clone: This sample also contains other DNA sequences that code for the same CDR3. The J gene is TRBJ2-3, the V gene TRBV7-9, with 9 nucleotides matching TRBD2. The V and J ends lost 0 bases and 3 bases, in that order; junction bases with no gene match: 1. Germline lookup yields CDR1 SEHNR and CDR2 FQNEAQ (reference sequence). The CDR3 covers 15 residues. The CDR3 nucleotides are TGTGCCAGCAGCTTAGCTAGCGGGGGTACAGATACGCAGTATTTT. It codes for CASSLASGGTDTQYF.

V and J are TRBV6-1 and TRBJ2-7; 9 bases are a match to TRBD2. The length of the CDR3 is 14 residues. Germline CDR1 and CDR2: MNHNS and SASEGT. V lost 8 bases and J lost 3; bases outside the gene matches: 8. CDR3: CASGVAGAIYEQYF. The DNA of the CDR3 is TGTGCCAGCGGGGTAGCGGGGGCGATCTACGAGCAGTACTTC.

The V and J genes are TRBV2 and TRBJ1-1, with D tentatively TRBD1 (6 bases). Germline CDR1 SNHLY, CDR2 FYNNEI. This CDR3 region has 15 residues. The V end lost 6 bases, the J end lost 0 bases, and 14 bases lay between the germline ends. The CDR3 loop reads CASRGQPTMNTEAFF. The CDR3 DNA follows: TGTGCCAGCAGAGGACAGCCTACCATGAACACTGAAGCTTTCTTT.

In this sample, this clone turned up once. In nucleotides, the CDR3 is TGTGCCAGCTCTCCTCCGGGACATATTAACTATGGCTACACCTTC. Its translation: CASSPPGHINYGYTF. V and J are TRBV6-6 and TRBJ1-2; perhaps TRBD1 as D (6 bases). The CDR3 spans 15 residues. Germline V gene lookup returns CDR1 MNHNY and CDR2 SVGAGI (reference sequence). Trimming removed 8 bases from V and 1 base from J, with 17 bases in between.

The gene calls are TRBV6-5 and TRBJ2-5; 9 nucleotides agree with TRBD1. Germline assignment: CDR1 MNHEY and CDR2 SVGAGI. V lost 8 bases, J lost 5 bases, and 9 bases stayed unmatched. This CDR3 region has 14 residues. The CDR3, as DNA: TGTGCCAGCGGGATAGGGACAGGGTGGGAGACCCAGTACTTC. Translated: CASGIGTGWETQYF.

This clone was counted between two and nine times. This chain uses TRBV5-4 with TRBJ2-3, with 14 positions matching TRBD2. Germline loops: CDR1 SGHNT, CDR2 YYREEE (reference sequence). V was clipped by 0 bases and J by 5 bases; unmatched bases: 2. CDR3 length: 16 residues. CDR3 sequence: CASSLAGTSGRDTQYF. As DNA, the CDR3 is TGTGCCAGCAGCTTGGCGGGGACTAGCGGGAGAGATACGCAGTATTTT.

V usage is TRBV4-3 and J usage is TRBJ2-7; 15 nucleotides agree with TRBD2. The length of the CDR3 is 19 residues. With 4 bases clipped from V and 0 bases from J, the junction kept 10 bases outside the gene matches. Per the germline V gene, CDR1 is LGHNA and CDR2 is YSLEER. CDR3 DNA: TGCGCCAGCAGCCTCCAAGCCGGGACTAGCGGGGGGAGCTCCTACGAGCAGTACTTC. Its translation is CASSLQAGTSGGSSYEQYF.

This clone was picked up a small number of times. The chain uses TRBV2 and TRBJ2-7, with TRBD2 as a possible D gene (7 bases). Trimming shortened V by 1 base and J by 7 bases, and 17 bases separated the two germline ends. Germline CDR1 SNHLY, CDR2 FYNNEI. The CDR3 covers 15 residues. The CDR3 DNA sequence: TGTGCCAGCAGTGAAGATCGGGCGGGGGCATGGGAGCAGTACTTC. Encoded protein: CASSEDRAGAWEQYF.

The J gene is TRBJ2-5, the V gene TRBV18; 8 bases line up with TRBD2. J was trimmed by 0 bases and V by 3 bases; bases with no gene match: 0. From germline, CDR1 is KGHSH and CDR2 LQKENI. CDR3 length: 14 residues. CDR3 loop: CASSPGLDQETQYF. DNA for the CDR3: TGTGCCAGCTCACCGGGACTAGACCAAGAGACCCAGTACTTC.

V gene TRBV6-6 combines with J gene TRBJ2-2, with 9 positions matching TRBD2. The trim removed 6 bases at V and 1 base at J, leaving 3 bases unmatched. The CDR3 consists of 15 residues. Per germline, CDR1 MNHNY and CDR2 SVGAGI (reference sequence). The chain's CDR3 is CASSKTSGNTGELFF. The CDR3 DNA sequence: TGTGCCAGCAGCAAGACTAGCGGGAACACCGGGGAGCTGTTTTTT.

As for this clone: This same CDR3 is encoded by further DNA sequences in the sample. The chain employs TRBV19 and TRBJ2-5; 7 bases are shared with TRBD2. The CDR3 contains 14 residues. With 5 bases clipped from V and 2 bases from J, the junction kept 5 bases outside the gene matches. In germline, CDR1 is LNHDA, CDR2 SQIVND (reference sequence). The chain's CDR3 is CASSALAEQETQYF. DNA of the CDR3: TGTGCCAGTAGTGCTCTAGCGGAGCAAGAGACCCAGTACTTC. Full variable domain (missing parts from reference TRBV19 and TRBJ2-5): DGGITQSPKYLFRKEGQNVTLSCEQNLNHDAMYWYRQDPGQGLRLIYYSQIVNDFQKGDIAEGYSVSREKKESFPLTVTSAQKNPTAFYLCASSALAEQETQYFGPGTRLLVL.

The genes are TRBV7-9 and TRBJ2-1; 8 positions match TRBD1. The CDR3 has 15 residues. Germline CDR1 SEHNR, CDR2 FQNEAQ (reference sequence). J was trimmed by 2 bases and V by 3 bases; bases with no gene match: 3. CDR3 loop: CASSFGTGAYNEQFF. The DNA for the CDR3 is TGTGCCAGCAGCTTCGGGACAGGAGCCTACAATGAGCAGTTCTTC.

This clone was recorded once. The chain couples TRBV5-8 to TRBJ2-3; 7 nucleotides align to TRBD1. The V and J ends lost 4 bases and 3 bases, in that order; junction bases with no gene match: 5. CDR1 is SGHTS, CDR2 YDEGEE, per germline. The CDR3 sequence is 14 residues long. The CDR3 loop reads CASSLEQGTDTQYF. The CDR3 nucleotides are TGTGCCAGCAGCCTGGAACAGGGGACAGATACGCAGTATTTT.

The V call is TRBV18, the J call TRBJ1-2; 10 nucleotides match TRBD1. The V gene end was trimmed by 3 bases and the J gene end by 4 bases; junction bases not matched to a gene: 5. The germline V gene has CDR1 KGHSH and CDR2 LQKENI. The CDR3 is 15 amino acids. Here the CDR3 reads CASSPGQGSAYGYTF. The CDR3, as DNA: TGTGCCAGCTCACCGGGACAGGGGTCGGCCTATGGCTACACCTTC. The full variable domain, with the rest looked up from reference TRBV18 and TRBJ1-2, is NAGVMQNPRHLVRRRGQEARLRCSPMKGHSHVYWYRQLPEEGLKFMVYLQKENIIDESGMPKERFSAEFPKEGPSILRIQQVVRGDSAAYFCASSPGQGSAYGYTFGSGTRLTVV.

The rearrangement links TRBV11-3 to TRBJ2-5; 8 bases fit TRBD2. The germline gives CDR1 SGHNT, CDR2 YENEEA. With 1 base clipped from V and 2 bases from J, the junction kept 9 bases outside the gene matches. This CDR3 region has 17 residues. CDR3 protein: CASSLGATGTSQETQYF. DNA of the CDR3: TGTGCCAGCAGCTTAGGGGCCACCGGGACTAGTCAAGAGACCCAGTACTTC.

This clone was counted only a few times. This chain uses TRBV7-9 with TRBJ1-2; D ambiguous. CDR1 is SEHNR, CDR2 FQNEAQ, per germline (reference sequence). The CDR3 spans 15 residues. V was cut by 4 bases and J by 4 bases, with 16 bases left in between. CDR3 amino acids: CASSSPYPGFYGYTF. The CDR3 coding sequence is TGTGCCAGCAGCTCACCATACCCAGGATTCTATGGCTACACCTTC.

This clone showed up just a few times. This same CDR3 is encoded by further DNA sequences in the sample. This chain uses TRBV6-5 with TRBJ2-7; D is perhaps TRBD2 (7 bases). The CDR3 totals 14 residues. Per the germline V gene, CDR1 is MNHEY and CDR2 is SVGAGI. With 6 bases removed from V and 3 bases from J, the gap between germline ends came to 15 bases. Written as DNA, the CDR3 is TGTGCCAGCAGCCGCACGGGGGGCAGCTACGAGCAGTACTTC. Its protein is CASSRTGGSYEQYF.

The CDR3 region has the DNA TGTGCCAGTAGTAAACTCCCGGGACAGGGGGCATCAGATACGCAGTATTTT. This translates into CASSKLPGQGASDTQYF. The chain employs TRBV19 and TRBJ2-3; 12 nucleotides line up with TRBD1. The CDR3 length is 17 residues. The germline CDR1 and CDR2 sequences are LNHDA and SQIVND (reference sequence). V shed 4 bases, J shed 4 bases, and the junction held 9 bases outside the gene matches.

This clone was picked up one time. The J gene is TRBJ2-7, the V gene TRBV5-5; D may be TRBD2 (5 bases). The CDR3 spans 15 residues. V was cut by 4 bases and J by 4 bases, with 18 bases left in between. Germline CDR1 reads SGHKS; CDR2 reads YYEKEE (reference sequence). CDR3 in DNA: TGTGCCAGCAGCCCTAACCTAGGAGGCGGGTACGAGCAGTACTTC. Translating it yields CASSPNLGGGYEQYF.

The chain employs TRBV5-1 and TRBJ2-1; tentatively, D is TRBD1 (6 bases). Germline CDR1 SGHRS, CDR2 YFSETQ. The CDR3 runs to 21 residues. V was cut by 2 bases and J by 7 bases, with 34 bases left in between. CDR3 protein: CASSFMSRETGIGMVLNEQFF. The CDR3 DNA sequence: TGCGCCAGCAGCTTTATGTCCCGCGAGACAGGTATAGGTATGGTCTTGAATGAGCAGTTCTTC.

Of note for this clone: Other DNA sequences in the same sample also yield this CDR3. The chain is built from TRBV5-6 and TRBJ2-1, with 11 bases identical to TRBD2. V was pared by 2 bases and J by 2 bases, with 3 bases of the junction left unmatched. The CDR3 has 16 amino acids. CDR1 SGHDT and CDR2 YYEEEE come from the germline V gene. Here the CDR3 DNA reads TGTGCCAGCAGCTTCGGGACTAGCGGAACCTACAATGAGCAGTTCTTC. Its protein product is CASSFGTSGTYNEQFF.

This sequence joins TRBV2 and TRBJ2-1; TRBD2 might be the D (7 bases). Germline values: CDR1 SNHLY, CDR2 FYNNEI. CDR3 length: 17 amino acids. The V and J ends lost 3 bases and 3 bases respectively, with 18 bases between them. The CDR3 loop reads CASSDGVGRGRYNEQFF. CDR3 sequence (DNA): TGTGCCAGCAGTGACGGCGTAGGGCGGGGGCGCTACAATGAGCAGTTCTTC.

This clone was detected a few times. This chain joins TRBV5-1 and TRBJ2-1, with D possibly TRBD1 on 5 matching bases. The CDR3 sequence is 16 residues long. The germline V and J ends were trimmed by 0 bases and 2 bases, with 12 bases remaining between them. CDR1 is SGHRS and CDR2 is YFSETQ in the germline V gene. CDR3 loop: CASSLEGRAPYNEQFF. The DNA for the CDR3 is TGCGCCAGCAGCTTGGAGGGCAGGGCTCCCTACAATGAGCAGTTCTTC.